The sequence of this T cell receptor (beta chain) was determined in a study of blood T cell repertoires in COVID-19. Study information: Acute and convalescent COVID-19 specimens originated in the United States, Italy and Spain. T cells, B-cell-depleted T cells, or PBMCs supplied cDNA or gDNA.

The CDR3 has 14 residues. In germline, CDR1 is SGHRS, CDR2 YFSETQ. With 0 bases clipped from V and 5 bases from J, the junction kept 5 bases outside the gene matches. In the original processing: Using reference gene primer amplification, nucleated cell counts were estimated. Using immunoSEQ multiplex PCR, the repertoire was profiled, and TCRdb retains in-frame clones only, with some absent. That table furnishes V, J and clone size, whereas the DNA furnished D and trimming. Here the sample spans 130,000 or so clones, less than 90% being singletons. The V and J genes are TRBV5-1 and TRBJ2-7; 7 positions match TRBD2. This receptor was taken from a man aged 55 to 70 with acute or convalescent COVID-19. Sequencing used peripheral blood. Here the CDR3 DNA reads TGCGCCAGCAGCTTGGAGCGGGGACCCGACGAGCAGTACTTC. Protein: CASSLERGPDEQYF.